Listed here are 17 T cell receptor beta chains from one sample, sequenced in a study of T cells in Graves' hyperthyroidism and ophthalmopathy. Regions amplified from RNA transcripts were the TCR beta CDR3 regions. The HTBI set primed first-round TCR CDR3 RT-PCR. TCRdb used MiXCR to reprocess the multiplex PCR reads, holding one entry per CDR3 protein. The data hold approximately 560,000 distinct CDR3 sequences, with about half observed a single time. The sample taken for sequencing was peripheral blood or thyroid tissue (not recorded which). These TCRs come from a woman younger than 30 with Graves' hyperthyroidism.

This clonotype was seen more than once but under ten times. V and J are TRBV7-8 and TRBJ2-5, with TRBD2 as a possible D gene (5 bases). Per germline, CDR1 SGHVS and CDR2 FQNEAQ. CDR3 size: 11 residues. V was pared by 5 bases and J by 7 bases, with 8 bases between. The CDR3 sequence: CASSHRGTQYF. The CDR3 bases are TGTGCCAGCAGCCATCGGGGGACCCAGTACTTC.

This rearrangement joins TRBV19 to TRBJ2-2; TRBD2 agrees at 10 bases. Losses at the gene ends were 3 bases for V and 6 bases for J; bases not matched to a gene: 4. The CDR3 consists of 15 residues. Germline values: CDR1 LNHDA, CDR2 SQIVND (reference sequence). In DNA form, the CDR3 reads TGTGCCAGTAGTATGGCTAGCGGGAGTGCCGGGGAGCTGTTTTTT. It codes for CASSMASGSAGELFF.

The chain has TRBV2 and TRBJ2-7; D call uncertain. Germline V gives CDR1 SNHLY, CDR2 FYNNEI. The CDR3 runs 15 residues. V lost 3 bases and J 0 bases, leaving 12 bases between the germline ends. CDR3 sequence (DNA): TGTGCCAGCAGTGATCTGATACTAAACTCCTACGAGCAGTACTTC. This codes for CASSDLILNSYEQYF.

This clonotype showed up just a few times. This chain uses TRBV19 with TRBJ2-7; D may correspond to TRBD1 or TRBD2 (5 bases each). CDR3 length: 16 residues. Germline CDR1 and CDR2: LNHDA and SQIVND (reference sequence). Deletions cut 5 bases from V and 2 bases from J, with 19 bases between. The CDR3, as DNA: TGTGCCAGTAGTTCCTCTACCGGGACCTCGACCTACGAGCAGTACTTC. Protein product: CASSSSTGTSTYEQYF.

The chain uses TRBV11-1 and TRBJ1-5; 12 bases line up with TRBD1. Per germline, CDR1 SGHAT and CDR2 FQDESV (reference sequence). V was clipped by 1 base and J by 6 bases; unmatched bases: 16. The CDR3 extends over 20 amino acids. The CDR3 sequence is CASSLVKSFQGQGARQPQHF. CDR3 DNA: TGTGCCAGCAGCTTAGTGAAGTCTTTTCAGGGACAGGGGGCGCGTCAGCCCCAGCATTTT.

The rearrangement joins TRBV19 to TRBJ1-6; 7 bases align to TRBD1. This CDR3 is 14 amino acids long. Germline-derived CDR1 and CDR2 are LNHDA and SQIVND (reference sequence). Trimming removed 4 bases from V and 6 bases from J; junction bases left unmatched: 3. The DNA for the CDR3 is TGTGCCAGTAGTAAGGCAGGGGGTAATTCACCCCTCCACTTT. Protein sequence: CASSKAGGNSPLHF.

About this clonotype itself: The limits of the CDR3 on the DNA are not certain, so only TCRdb's listed CDR3 is given. The V and J genes are TRBV29-1 and TRBJ2-5; TRBD1, the table's D call, was not compared with the DNA. The CDR3 has 19 amino acids, counting both end residues. The germline V gene encodes CDR1 SQVTM and CDR2 ANQGSEA. This CDR3 is CSVGQGGEKLFFGSGTQYF.

The sample holds many counts of this clonotype. V is TRBV29-1 and J is TRBJ1-2, with 12 bases identical to TRBD1. Trimming cost V 4 bases and J 5 bases; bases outside gene matches: 5. The CDR3 is 14 residues long. Germline CDR1 reads SQVTM; CDR2 reads ANQGSEA. CDR3: CSVVGTGGFYGYTF. In nucleotides, the CDR3 is TGCAGCGTTGTGGGGACAGGGGGCTTTTATGGCTACACCTTC. Full variable domain (missing parts from reference TRBV29-1 and TRBJ1-2): SAVISQKPSRDICQRGTSLTIQCQVDSQVTMMFWYRQQPGQSLTLIATANQGSEATYESGFVIDKFPISRPNLTFSTLTVSNMSPEDSSIYLCSVVGTGGFYGYTFGSGTRLTVV.

The rearrangement uses TRBV7-2 and TRBJ1-2; a weak D match, TRBD1 (5 bases). V lost 3 bases and J lost 3, with 11 bases in between. CDR3 length equals 14 residues. The germline V gene has CDR1 SGHTA and CDR2 FQGNSA. The CDR3 sequence: CASSFTDRHYGYTF. CDR3 DNA: TGTGCCAGCAGCTTTACCGACAGACACTATGGCTACACCTTC. Full variable domain (rest looked up from reference TRBV7-2 and TRBJ1-2): GAGVSQSPSNKVTEKGKDVELRCDPISGHTALYWYRQSLGQGLEFLIYFQGNSAPDKSGLPSDRFSAERTGGSVSTLTIQRTQQEDSAVYLCASSFTDRHYGYTFGSGTRLTVV.

The V and J genes are TRBV2 and TRBJ1-5; D remains unclear. Germline loops: CDR1 SNHLY, CDR2 FYNNEI. The CDR3 runs to 14 residues. V shed 8 bases and J shed 0 bases, with 11 bases lying between them. CDR3 sequence reads: CASQDWYSNQPQHF. The CDR3 coding sequence is TGTGCCAGCCAAGATTGGTATAGCAATCAGCCCCAGCATTTT. Filled out from reference TRBV2 and TRBJ1-5, the complete variable domain reads EPEVTQTPSHQVTQMGQEVILRCVPISNHLYFYWYRQILGQKVEFLVSFYNNEISEKSEIFDDQFSVERPDGSNFTLKIRSTKLEDSAMYFCASQDWYSNQPQHFGDGTRLSIL.

This clonotype was recorded a few times. This chain joins TRBV7-9 and TRBJ2-7; 8 bases map to TRBD2. Germline assignment: CDR1 SEHNR and CDR2 FQNEAQ (reference sequence). CDR3 length: 16 residues. V shed 3 bases and J 2 bases; nucleotides not matched to a gene: 9. In DNA, the CDR3 is TGTGCCAGCAGCTTTGGGAGCGGGAGACGCGCCTACGAGCAGTACTTC. It specifies CASSFGSGRRAYEQYF.

This clonotype was seen repeatedly, ten times or more. The chain combines TRBV11-3 with TRBJ1-2; 8 bases match TRBD1. The ends lost 5 bases at V and 4 bases at J; junction bases unmatched: 6. Germline V CDR1 and CDR2: SGHNT, YENEEA. The CDR3 totals 14 residues. The CDR3 is CASSRGQGSYGYTF. The CDR3 DNA sequence: TGTGCCAGCAGCCGCGGACAGGGATCCTATGGCTACACCTTC.

This clonotype was observed once. The chain links TRBV25-1 to TRBJ2-3; D possibly corresponds to TRBD1 (5 bases). Per germline, CDR1 MGHDK and CDR2 SYGVNS. This CDR3 has 15 residues. Trimming cost V 8 bases and J 1 base, with 16 bases left between them. This CDR3 reads CASPQGGGRTDTQYF. In nucleotides, the CDR3 is TGTGCCAGCCCCCAGGGCGGCGGACGCACAGATACGCAGTATTTT.

This clonotype was counted ten times or more. V is TRBV7-3 and J is TRBJ2-5; a possible D gene is TRBD2 (5 bases). Germline CDR1 and CDR2: SGHTA and FQGTGA. V was pared by 0 bases and J by 5 bases, with 10 bases between. The CDR3 has 14 amino acids. Here the CDR3 reads CASSLTGASETQYF. The DNA of the CDR3 is TGTGCCAGCAGCTTAACGGGAGCGTCCGAGACCCAGTACTTC.

This chain connects TRBV7-2 to TRBJ1-2; tentative D call: TRBD1 (5 bases). V gave up 8 bases and J gave up 6 bases, with 16 bases separating them. From germline, CDR1 is SGHTA and CDR2 FQGNSA. The CDR3 runs to 13 residues. CDR3 sequence reads: CASGDSGPHGYTF. The CDR3 coding sequence is TGTGCCAGCGGGGATTCAGGGCCTCATGGCTACACCTTC.

Here the CDR3 reads CSVEFIQGDEAFF. The CDR3 bases are TGCAGCGTTGAATTCATACAGGGGGATGAAGCTTTCTTT. The chain is built from TRBV29-1 and TRBJ1-1, with 8 bases aligning to TRBD1. Germline lookup yields CDR1 SQVTM and CDR2 ANQGSEA. V lost 2 bases to trimming and J lost 7 bases; unmatched junction nucleotides: 6. The CDR3 loop spans 13 amino acids.

Comments on this clonotype: A junction boundary mismatches the germline segment, possibly from a read error. CDR3 DNA: TGTGCCAGCGGTTTCAGTGGAGGCTCCTACGGGCAGTACTTC. Protein sequence: CASGFSGGSYGQYF. V is TRBV2 and J is TRBJ2-7, with a tentative D call TRBD2 (5 bases). The CDR3 loop spans 14 amino acids. Germline CDR1 SNHLY, CDR2 FYNNEI.